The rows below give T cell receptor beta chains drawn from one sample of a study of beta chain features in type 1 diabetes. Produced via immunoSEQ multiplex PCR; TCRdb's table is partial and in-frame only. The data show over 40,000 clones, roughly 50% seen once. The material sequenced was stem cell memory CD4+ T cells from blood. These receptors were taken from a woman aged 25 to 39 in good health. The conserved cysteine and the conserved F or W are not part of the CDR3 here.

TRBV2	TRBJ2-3	ASSFRDRVTDTQY
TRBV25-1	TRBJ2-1	ASSEQPGLGNEQF
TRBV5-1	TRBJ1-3	ASSVGTWEDSGNTIY
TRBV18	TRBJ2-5	ASSPRVAGGVPQETQY
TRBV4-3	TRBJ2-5	ASSQGTRRETQY
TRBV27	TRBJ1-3	ASSLGGTASGGNTIY
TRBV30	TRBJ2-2	AWRGQAITGELF
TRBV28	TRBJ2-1	ASSIPGLAESSYNEQF
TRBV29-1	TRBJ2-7	SVVGQPKSYEQY
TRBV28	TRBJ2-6	ASSFPGTVSGANVLT
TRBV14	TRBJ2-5	ASSQWQGEETQY
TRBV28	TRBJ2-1	ASSLGLAGDSYNEQF
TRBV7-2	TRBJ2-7	ASRTLGTGGSEQY
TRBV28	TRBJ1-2	ASRQGSLESYGYT
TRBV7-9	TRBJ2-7	ASSRTGPGDYEQY
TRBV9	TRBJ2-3	ASSAITSGALGTDTQY
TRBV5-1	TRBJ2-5	ASSWGVTQY
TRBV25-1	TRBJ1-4	ASSDINEKLF